Listed below are T cell receptor beta chains from one sample, sequenced in a study of T-cell memory formation after mild COVID-19. Each CDR3 protein gets one entry after TCRdb re-called the 5' RACE reads with MiXCR. The sample contains 350,000 to 450,000 distinct CDR3 sequences, 20% of which appear only once. Sample: PBMCs or a T cell subset sorted from them (not recorded which). These receptors originate from an adult woman who had mild COVID-19 (a few samples of this study predate the infection). Cell type and time point are not known. Each CDR3 is given with its conserved first and last residue. The D gene is left open where the match is weak. Not every row has a clone size; where given, it reads once, few, many or a size class.

abundance: few; v_gene: TRBV11-3; j_gene: TRBJ2-5; d_gene: NA; CDR3nt: TGTGCCAGCAGCTTTGGAATTGGAAGGGAGACCCAGTACTTC; CDR3aa: CASSFGIGRETQYF
abundance: few; v_gene: TRBV7-9; j_gene: TRBJ2-2; d_gene: NA; CDR3nt: TGTGCCAGCAGCCCCGTTCGGGGGAGTCGGACCGGGGAGCTGTTTTTT; CDR3aa: CASSPVRGSRTGELFF
abundance: NA; v_gene: TRBV6-5; j_gene: TRBJ1-1; d_gene: NA; CDR3nt: TGTGCCAGCAGTTACTCTCAGGGGCGCACTGAAGCTTTCTTT; CDR3aa: CASSYSQGRTEAFF
abundance: NA; v_gene: TRBV30; j_gene: TRBJ2-7; d_gene: TRBD2; CDR3nt: TGTGCCTGGAGTGGGGGGAGGGCCCACGAGCAGTACTTC; CDR3aa: CAWSGGRAHEQYF
abundance: NA; v_gene: TRBV15; j_gene: TRBJ2-7; d_gene: TRBD1; CDR3nt: TGTGCCACCAGCAGAGATATCGGGACAGGCCTATACGAGCAGTACTTC; CDR3aa: CATSRDIGTGLYEQYF
abundance: NA; v_gene: TRBV6-2/TRBV6-3; j_gene: TRBJ1-2; d_gene: TRBD1; CDR3nt: TGTGCCAGCAGCCTACTAGGCGGGACAGATGCCTATGGCTACACCTTC; CDR3aa: CASSLLGGTDAYGYTF
abundance: few; v_gene: TRBV28; j_gene: TRBJ1-1; d_gene: NA; CDR3nt: TGTGCCAGCAGTTTAGGGGCAGGGTTTATCGAAACTGAAGCTTTCTTT; CDR3aa: CASSLGAGFIETEAFF
abundance: NA; v_gene: TRBV4-2; j_gene: TRBJ2-7; d_gene: NA; CDR3nt: TGTGCCAGCAGCCAAGGGGAAGGTACCTACGAGCAGTACTTC; CDR3aa: CASSQGEGTYEQYF
abundance: once; v_gene: TRBV15; j_gene: TRBJ1-1; d_gene: NA; CDR3nt: TGTGCCACCAGCAGAGACACGGGACCGAACACTGAAGCTTTCTTT; CDR3aa: CATSRDTGPNTEAFF
abundance: NA; v_gene: TRBV4-3; j_gene: TRBJ2-7; d_gene: TRBD2; CDR3nt: TGCGCCAGCAGCCGAGGACCCCCTAACCCGGTCATAGCGGGAGTTATTTACGAGCAGTACTTC; CDR3aa: CASSRGPPNPVIAGVIYEQYF
abundance: few; v_gene: TRBV7-3; j_gene: TRBJ1-2; d_gene: TRBD1; CDR3nt: TGTGCCAGCAGCCGCACAGGGGGCTCTGGCTACACCTTC; CDR3aa: CASSRTGGSGYTF
abundance: NA; v_gene: TRBV29-1; j_gene: TRBJ2-3; d_gene: NA; CDR3nt: TGCAGCGCTCCGACAGAACTTAGCACAGATACGCAGTATTTT; CDR3aa: CSAPTELSTDTQYF
abundance: NA; v_gene: TRBV2; j_gene: TRBJ2-3; d_gene: NA; CDR3nt: TGTGCCAGCAGAGCTAGAGCAGATACGCAGTATTTT; CDR3aa: CASRARADTQYF